Each of the 19 T cell receptor beta chains below was sequenced from the same sample in a study of CD8 T cells in Susac syndrome. A quantity of about 0.5 to 1 ug RNA underwent reverse transcription using random hexamers. TCRdb redid the calling of the immunoSEQ multiplex PCR reads with MiXCR, one entry per CDR3 protein. This table holds approximately 130,000 distinct CDR3 sequences, under 95% found once. The specimen was CD8+ T cells from PBMCs. Source of these receptors: a human donor with multiple sclerosis.

The chain employs TRBV3-1 and TRBJ2-1; no reliable D call. CDR3 length: 15 residues. Deletions cut 0 bases from V and 6 bases from J, with 12 bases between. Germline CDR1 reads LGHDT; CDR2 reads YNNKEL (reference sequence). The CDR3 protein is CASSQDGSPLNEQFF. CDR3 nucleotides: TGTGCCAGCAGCCAAGACGGATCTCCTCTCAATGAGCAGTTCTTC.

The chain couples TRBV3-1 to TRBJ2-2; 9 bases fit TRBD1. The ends lost 2 bases at V and 5 bases at J; junction bases unmatched: 18. There are 20 residues in the CDR3. Germline V gene lookup returns CDR1 LGHDT and CDR2 YNNKEL (reference sequence). CDR3 amino acids: CASSQISSRTGTGTTGELFF. Written as DNA, the CDR3 is TGTGCCAGCAGCCAAATCTCATCGCGCACCGGGACAGGGACGACCGGGGAGCTGTTTTTT.

V is TRBV4-1 and J is TRBJ1-1, with no clear D. V gave up 2 bases and J gave up 5 bases, with 18 bases separating them. The germline CDR1 and CDR2 sequences are MGHRA and YSYEKL. This CDR3 has 16 amino acids. CDR3 sequence (DNA): TGCGCCAGCAGCCAACCTTCGCTGGCGCGAGGTACTGAAGCTTTCTTT. Its translation is CASSQPSLARGTEAFF.

The J gene is TRBJ1-5, the V gene TRBV6-2 or TRBV6-3; 12 nucleotides agree with TRBD1. This CDR3 spans 18 amino acids. The ends lost 6 bases at V and 0 bases at J; junction bases unmatched: 9. Germline V CDR1 and CDR2: MNHEY, SVGEGT. CDR3 DNA: TGTGCCAGCAGCCCCCTCCGGGACAGGGGGCCTAGCAATCAGCCCCAGCATTTT. As protein: CASSPLRDRGPSNQPQHF.

This rearrangement joins TRBV29-1 to TRBJ2-1; 7 nucleotides align to TRBD2. The CDR3 runs 15 residues. The germline gives CDR1 SQVTM, CDR2 ANQGSEA. J lost 2 bases, V lost 2 bases, and 6 bases had no gene match. The chain's CDR3 is CSVERRGRAYNEQFF. The CDR3 DNA reads as TGCAGCGTTGAACGTCGCGGGAGAGCCTACAATGAGCAGTTCTTC.

The gene calls are TRBV12-3 or TRBV12-4 and TRBJ2-5; 8 nucleotides match TRBD1. This CDR3 contains 15 residues. V shed 5 bases, J shed 5 bases, and the junction held 10 bases outside the gene matches. The CDR3 nucleotides are TGTGCCAGCAGTACCATCCAGGGGGCGGAGGAGACCCAGTACTTC. Residues: CASSTIQGAEETQYF.

The genes are TRBV19 and TRBJ2-5, with D perhaps matching TRBD2 (6 bases). Germline V gene lookup returns CDR1 LNHDA and CDR2 SQIVND (reference sequence). The CDR3 loop spans 14 amino acids. V was clipped by 3 bases and J by 6 bases, with 14 bases between them. CDR3 in amino acids: CASSIGTFRKTQYF. CDR3 DNA: TGTGCCAGTAGTATCGGGACTTTCAGGAAGACCCAGTACTTC. Combining the CDR3 with reference TRBV19 and TRBJ2-5 gives the whole variable domain DGGITQSPKYLFRKEGQNVTLSCEQNLNHDAMYWYRQDPGQGLRLIYYSQIVNDFQKGDIAEGYSVSREKKESFPLTVTSAQKNPTAFYLCASSIGTFRKTQYFGPGTRLLVL.

The J gene is TRBJ2-2, the V gene TRBV12-3 or TRBV12-4; D is perhaps TRBD1 (5 bases). The CDR3 has 16 amino acids. V shed 5 bases and J shed 6 bases, with 19 bases lying between them. This CDR3 reads CASSPFGQGTAGELFF. The CDR3 nucleotides read TGTGCCAGCAGTCCCTTTGGGCAGGGAACGGCCGGGGAGCTGTTTTTT.

CDR3 sequence: CASSPLGPRGLPDTQYF. For the CDR3, the DNA is TGTGCCAGCAGCCCTTTAGGGCCCCGGGGGCTTCCAGATACGCAGTATTTT. The J gene is TRBJ2-3, the V gene TRBV7-9; tentatively, D is TRBD1 or TRBD2 (6 bases each). Germline values: CDR1 SEHNR, CDR2 FQNEAQ (reference sequence). CDR3 size: 17 residues. V lost 5 bases, J lost 4 bases, and 22 bases lay in between. Together with reference TRBV7-9 and TRBJ2-3, the CDR3 gives the full variable domain: DTGVSQNPRHKITKRGQNVTFRCDPISEHNRLYWYRQTLGQGPEFLTYFQNEAQLEKSRLLSDRFSAERPKGSFSTLEIQRTEQGDSAMYLCASSPLGPRGLPDTQYFGPGTRLTVL.

Written as DNA, the CDR3 is TGTGCCTGGAGTGTTGGGGTCGATCAGCCCCAGCATTTT. The encoded protein is CAWSVGVDQPQHF. The chain has TRBV30 and TRBJ1-5, with no clear D. This CDR3 region has 13 residues. The V end was cut by 0 bases, the J end by 5 bases, with 8 bases between. Germline V CDR1 and CDR2: GTSNPN, SVGIG (reference sequence). The full variable domain, completed using reference TRBV30 and TRBJ1-5, is SQTIHQWPATLVQPVGSPLSLECTVEGTSNPNLYWYRQAAGRGLQLLFYSVGIGQISSEVPQNLSASRPQDRQFILSSKKLLLSDSGFYLCAWSVGVDQPQHFGDGTRLSIL.

The chain has TRBV9 and TRBJ2-6; D is perhaps TRBD1 (7 bases). The germline V and J ends were trimmed by 3 bases and 2 bases, with 21 bases remaining between them. The CDR3 sequence is 19 residues long. Germline V gives CDR1 SGDLS, CDR2 YYNGEE. CDR3 in DNA: TGTGCCAGCAGCGACGAAAGGGGGGACAGAGGGACTGGGGCCAACGTCCTGACTTTC. Protein product: CASSDERGDRGTGANVLTF.

The gene calls are TRBV5-4 and TRBJ1-1; maybe TRBD1 (5 bases). Between the trimmed V and J ends, which lost 4 bases and 7 bases, there was a span of 17 bases. From germline, CDR1 is SGHNT and CDR2 YYREEE (reference sequence). The CDR3 is 14 amino acids. CDR3: CASSPPDSPDEAFF. CDR3 DNA sequence: TGTGCCAGCAGCCCCCCCGACAGCCCAGATGAAGCTTTCTTT.

The V and J genes are TRBV4-1 and TRBJ1-1; D may be TRBD1 (6 bases). The CDR3 length is 17 residues. Germline V gene data show CDR1 as MGHRA and CDR2 as YSYEKL. Trimming cost V 2 bases and J 5 bases, with 21 bases left between them. The CDR3 bases are TGCGCCAGCAGCCAAAAAGGGGACTTGGGGGGCTTGACTGAAGCTTTCTTT. Translated, it gives CASSQKGDLGGLTEAFF.

J is TRBJ2-4 and V is TRBV12-3 or TRBV12-4, with TRBD1 matching over 7 bases. This CDR3 region has 15 residues. Germline trimming cut 5 bases from V and 5 bases from J; bases unmatched to any gene: 9. The CDR3 protein is CASSLLRQGQNIQYF. Here the CDR3 DNA reads TGTGCCAGCAGTCTCCTCCGACAGGGCCAAAACATTCAGTACTTC.

The chain links TRBV6-4 to TRBJ2-2; D may match TRBD1 or TRBD2 (5 bases each). CDR1 MRHNA and CDR2 SNTAGT come from the germline V gene. V lost 6 bases and J lost 2, with 13 bases in between. CDR3 size: 15 residues. DNA of the CDR3: TGTGCCAGCAGGCCCCGGGACGATAACACCGGGGAGCTGTTTTTT. As protein: CASRPRDDNTGELFF.

The J gene is TRBJ2-7, the V gene TRBV10-2; D possibly matches TRBD1 or TRBD2 (6 bases each). With 1 base removed from V and 1 base from J, the gap between germline ends came to 11 bases. The CDR3 has 15 amino acids. The germline gives CDR1 WSHSY, CDR2 SAAADI. This chain's CDR3 is CASSEWGARSYEQYF. CDR3 DNA: TGCGCCAGCAGTGAGTGGGGGGCCCGGTCCTACGAGCAGTACTTC.

The chain links TRBV4-1 to TRBJ2-3; tentatively, D is TRBD2 (6 bases). Germline values: CDR1 MGHRA, CDR2 YSYEKL. The length of the CDR3 is 14 residues. Trimming cost V 4 bases and J 2 bases, with 10 bases left between them. The CDR3 nucleotides are TGCGCCAGCAGCCCTGAGCGGGTCACAGATACGCAGTATTTT. It is translated as CASSPERVTDTQYF.

The J gene is TRBJ2-5, the V gene TRBV12-5, with TRBD1 matching over 7 bases. Looked up from germline, CDR1 is LGHNT and CDR2 is FRNRAP. This CDR3 is built from 16 residues. Trimming removed 1 base from V and 4 bases from J; junction bases left unmatched: 9. DNA of the CDR3: TGTGCTAGTGGTTTGGACGTCCGAGGGGGCGCAGAGACCCAGTACTTC. Its translation: CASGLDVRGGAETQYF.

The CDR3 DNA reads TGTGCCAGTAGTATTTCTGGGACAGGGCTTACCGAGCAGTACTTC. It encodes CASSISGTGLTEQYF. J is TRBJ2-7 and V is TRBV19; TRBD1 matches 9 bases. The germline gives CDR1 LNHDA, CDR2 SQIVND (reference sequence). The CDR3 length is 15 residues. V dropped 3 bases and J dropped 6; count of bases not matched to a gene: 9.